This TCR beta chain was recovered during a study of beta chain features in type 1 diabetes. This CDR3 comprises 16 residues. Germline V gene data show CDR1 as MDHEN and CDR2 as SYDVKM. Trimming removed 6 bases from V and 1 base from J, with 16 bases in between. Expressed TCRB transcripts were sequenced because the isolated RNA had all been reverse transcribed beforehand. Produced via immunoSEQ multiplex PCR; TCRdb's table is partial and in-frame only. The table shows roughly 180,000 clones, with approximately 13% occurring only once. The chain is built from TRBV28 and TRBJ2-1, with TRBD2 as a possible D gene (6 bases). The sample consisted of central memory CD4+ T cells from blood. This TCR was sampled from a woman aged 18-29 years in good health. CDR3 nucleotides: TGTGCCAGCAGCCTCGAGTCCGGGAGTTCCTACAATGAGCAGTTCTTC. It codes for CASSLESGSSYNEQFF.